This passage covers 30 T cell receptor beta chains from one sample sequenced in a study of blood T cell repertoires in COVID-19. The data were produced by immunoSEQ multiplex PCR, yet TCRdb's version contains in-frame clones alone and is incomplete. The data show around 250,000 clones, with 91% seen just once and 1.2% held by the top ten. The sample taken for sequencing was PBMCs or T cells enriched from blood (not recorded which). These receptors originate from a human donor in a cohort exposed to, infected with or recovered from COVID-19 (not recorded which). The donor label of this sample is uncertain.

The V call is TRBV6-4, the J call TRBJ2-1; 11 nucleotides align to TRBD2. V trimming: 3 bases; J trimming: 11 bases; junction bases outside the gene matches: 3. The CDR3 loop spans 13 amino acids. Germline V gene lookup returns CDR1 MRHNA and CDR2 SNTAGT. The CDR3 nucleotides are TGTGCCAGCAGTGAACTAGCGGGGGCAAAGCAGTTCTTC. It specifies CASSELAGAKQFF.

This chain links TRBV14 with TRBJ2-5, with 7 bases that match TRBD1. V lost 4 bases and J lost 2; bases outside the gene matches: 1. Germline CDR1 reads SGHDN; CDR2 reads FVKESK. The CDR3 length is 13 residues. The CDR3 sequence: CASSRTGQETQYF. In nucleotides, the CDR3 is TGTGCCAGCAGCCGGACAGGACAAGAGACCCAGTACTTC.

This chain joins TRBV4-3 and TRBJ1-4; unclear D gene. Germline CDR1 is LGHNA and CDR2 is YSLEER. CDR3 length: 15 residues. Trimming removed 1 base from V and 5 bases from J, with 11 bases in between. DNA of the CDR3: TGCGCCAGCAGCCAAGGAGCGGGTCGGAATGAAAAACTGTTTTTT. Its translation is CASSQGAGRNEKLFF.

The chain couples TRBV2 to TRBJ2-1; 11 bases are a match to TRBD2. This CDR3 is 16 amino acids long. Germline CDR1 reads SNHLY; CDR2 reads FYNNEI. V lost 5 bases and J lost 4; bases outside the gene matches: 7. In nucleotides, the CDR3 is TGTGCCAGCAGTATCCTTAGCGGGGGGGCGTACAATGAGCAGTTCTTC. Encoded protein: CASSILSGGAYNEQFF.

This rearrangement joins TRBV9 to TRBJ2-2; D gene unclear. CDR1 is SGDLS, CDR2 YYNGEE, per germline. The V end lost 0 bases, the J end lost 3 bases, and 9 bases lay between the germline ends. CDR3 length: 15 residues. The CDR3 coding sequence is TGTGCCAGCAGCGTAGAACAGCCTTACACCGGGGAGCTGTTTTTT. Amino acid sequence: CASSVEQPYTGELFF.

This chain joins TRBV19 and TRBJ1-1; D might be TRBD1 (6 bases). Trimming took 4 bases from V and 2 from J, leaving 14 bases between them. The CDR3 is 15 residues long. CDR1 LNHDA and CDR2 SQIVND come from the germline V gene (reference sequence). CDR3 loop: CASSTTRGPNTEAFF. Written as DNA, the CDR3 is TGTGCCAGTAGTACAACCAGGGGCCCTAACACTGAAGCTTTCTTT.

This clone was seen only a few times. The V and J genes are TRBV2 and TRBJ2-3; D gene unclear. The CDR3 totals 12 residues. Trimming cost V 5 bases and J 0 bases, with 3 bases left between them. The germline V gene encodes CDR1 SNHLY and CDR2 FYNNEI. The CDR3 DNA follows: TGTGCCAGCAGTCTTAGCACAGATACGCAGTATTTT. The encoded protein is CASSLSTDTQYF. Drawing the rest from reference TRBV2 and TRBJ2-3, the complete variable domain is EPEVTQTPSHQVTQMGQEVILRCVPISNHLYFYWYRQILGQKVEFLVSFYNNEISEKSEIFDDQFSVERPDGSNFTLKIRSTKLEDSAMYFCASSLSTDTQYFGPGTRLTVL.

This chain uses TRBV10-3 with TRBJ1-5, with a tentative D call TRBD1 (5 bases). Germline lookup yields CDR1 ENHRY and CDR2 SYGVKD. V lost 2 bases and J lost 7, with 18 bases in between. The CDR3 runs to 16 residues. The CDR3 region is CAISEPLGGSPQPQHF. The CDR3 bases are TGTGCCATCAGTGAGCCCCTGGGGGGGTCTCCCCAGCCCCAGCATTTT.

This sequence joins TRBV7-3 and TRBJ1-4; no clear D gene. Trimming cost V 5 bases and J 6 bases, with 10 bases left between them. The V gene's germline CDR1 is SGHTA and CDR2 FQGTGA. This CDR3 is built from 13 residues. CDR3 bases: TGTGCCAGCAGCCGTGGTCCGGATGAAAAACTGTTTTTT. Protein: CASSRGPDEKLFF.

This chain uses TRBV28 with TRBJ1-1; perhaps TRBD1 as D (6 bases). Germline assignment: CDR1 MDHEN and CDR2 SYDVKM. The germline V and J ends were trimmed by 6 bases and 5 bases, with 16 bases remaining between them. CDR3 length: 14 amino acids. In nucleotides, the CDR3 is TGTGCCAGCAGGATTAGCGGGACAATAACTGAAGCTTTCTTT. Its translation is CASRISGTITEAFF.

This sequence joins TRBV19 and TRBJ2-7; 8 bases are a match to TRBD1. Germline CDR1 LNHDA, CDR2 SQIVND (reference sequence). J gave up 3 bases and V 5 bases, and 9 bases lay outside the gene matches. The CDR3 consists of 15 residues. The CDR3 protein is CASSQARTGIYEQYF. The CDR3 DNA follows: TGTGCCAGTAGTCAAGCCCGGACAGGGATCTACGAGCAGTACTTC.

The CDR3 region has the DNA TGTGCCAGCAGCCTCAAGACAGAAGTTAATGAAAAACTGTTTTTT. Residues: CASSLKTEVNEKLFF. This rearrangement joins TRBV4-2 to TRBJ1-4; TRBD1 is a possible D gene (5 bases). CDR3 size: 15 residues. CDR1 is LGHNA, CDR2 YNFKEQ, per germline. V was clipped by 4 bases and J by 4 bases, with 13 bases between them.

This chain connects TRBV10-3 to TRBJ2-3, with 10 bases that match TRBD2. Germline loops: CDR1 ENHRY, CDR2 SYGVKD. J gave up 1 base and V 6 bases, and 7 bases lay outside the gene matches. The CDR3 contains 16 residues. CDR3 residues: CAISLTGTSGTDTQYF. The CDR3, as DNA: TGTGCCATCAGCCTGACCGGGACTAGCGGCACAGATACGCAGTATTTT.

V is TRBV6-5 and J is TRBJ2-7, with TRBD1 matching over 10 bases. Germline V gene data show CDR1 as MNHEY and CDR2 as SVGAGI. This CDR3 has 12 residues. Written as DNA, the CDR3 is TGTGCGGCGGGACAGGGGTCTTACGAGCAGTACTTC. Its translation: CAAGQGSYEQYF.

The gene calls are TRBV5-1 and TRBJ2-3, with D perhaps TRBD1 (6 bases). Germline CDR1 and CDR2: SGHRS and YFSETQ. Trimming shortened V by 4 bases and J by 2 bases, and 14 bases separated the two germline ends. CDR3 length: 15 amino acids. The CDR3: CASSATGHPTDTQYF. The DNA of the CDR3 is TGCGCCAGCAGCGCAACGGGACACCCCACAGATACGCAGTATTTT.

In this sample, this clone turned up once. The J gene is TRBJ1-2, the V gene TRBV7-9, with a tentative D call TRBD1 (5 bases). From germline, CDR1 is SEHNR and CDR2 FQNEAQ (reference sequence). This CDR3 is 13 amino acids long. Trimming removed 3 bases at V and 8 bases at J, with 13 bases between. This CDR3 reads CASSFLGAWGYTF. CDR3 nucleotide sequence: TGTGCCAGCAGCTTCTTAGGGGCTTGGGGCTACACCTTC. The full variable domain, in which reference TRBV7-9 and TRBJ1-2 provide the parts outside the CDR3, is DTGVSQNPRHKITKRGQNVTFRCDPISEHNRLYWYRQTLGQGPEFLTYFQNEAQLEKSRLLSDRFSAERPKGSFSTLEIQRTEQGDSAMYLCASSFLGAWGYTFGSGTRLTVV.

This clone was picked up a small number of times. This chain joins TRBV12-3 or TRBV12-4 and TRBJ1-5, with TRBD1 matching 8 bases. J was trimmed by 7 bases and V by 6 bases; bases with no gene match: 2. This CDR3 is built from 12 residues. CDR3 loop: CASSRDRQPQHF. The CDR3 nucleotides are TGTGCCAGCAGCAGGGACAGGCAGCCCCAGCATTTT.

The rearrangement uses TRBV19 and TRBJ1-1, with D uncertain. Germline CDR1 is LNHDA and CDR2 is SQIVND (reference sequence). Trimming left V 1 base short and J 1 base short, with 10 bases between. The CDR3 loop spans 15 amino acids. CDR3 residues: CASSIGARRNTEAFF. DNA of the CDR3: TGTGCCAGTAGTATAGGGGCAAGGCGGAACACTGAAGCTTTCTTT.

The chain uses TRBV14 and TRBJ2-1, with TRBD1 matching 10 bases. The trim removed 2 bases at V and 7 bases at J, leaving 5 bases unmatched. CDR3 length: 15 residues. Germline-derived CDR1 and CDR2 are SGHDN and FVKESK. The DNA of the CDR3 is TGTGCCAGCAGCCAACTGACAGGGGGCTTTAATGAGCAGTTCTTC. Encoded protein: CASSQLTGGFNEQFF.

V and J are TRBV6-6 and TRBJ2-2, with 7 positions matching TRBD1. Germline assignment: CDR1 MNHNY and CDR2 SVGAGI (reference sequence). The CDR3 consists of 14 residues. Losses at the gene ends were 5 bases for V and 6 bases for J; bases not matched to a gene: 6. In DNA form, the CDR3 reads TGTGCCAGCAGTCTGGGACAGCGGCCCGGGGAGCTGTTTTTT. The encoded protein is CASSLGQRPGELFF.

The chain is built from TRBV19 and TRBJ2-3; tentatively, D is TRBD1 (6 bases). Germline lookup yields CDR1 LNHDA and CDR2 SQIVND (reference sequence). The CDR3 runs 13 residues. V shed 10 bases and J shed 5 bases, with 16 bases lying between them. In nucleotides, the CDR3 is TGTGCCACAACCAGGGGTTTCGGAGATACGCAGTATTTT. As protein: CATTRGFGDTQYF.

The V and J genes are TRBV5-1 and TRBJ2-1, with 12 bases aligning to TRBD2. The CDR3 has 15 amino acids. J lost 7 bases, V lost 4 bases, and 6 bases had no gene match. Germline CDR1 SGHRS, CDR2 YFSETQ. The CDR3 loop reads CASSTGLAGQNEQFF. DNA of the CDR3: TGCGCCAGCAGCACCGGACTAGCGGGACAGAATGAGCAGTTCTTC.

The CDR3 coding sequence is TGCGCCAGCAGTCGCCCGGGACAAGACACTGAAGCTTTCTTT. Protein product: CASSRPGQDTEAFF. The chain is built from TRBV5-1 and TRBJ1-1; D perhaps matches TRBD1 (6 bases). The germline V gene has CDR1 SGHRS and CDR2 YFSETQ. The V and J ends lost 5 bases and 3 bases respectively, with 14 bases between them. The CDR3 is made up of 14 amino acids. The variable domain in full, completed from reference TRBV5-1 and TRBJ1-1, reads KAGVTQTPRYLIKTRGQQVTLSCSPISGHRSVSWYQQTPGQGLQFLFEYFSETQRNKGNFPGRFSGRQFSNSRSEMNVSTLELGDSALYLCASSRPGQDTEAFFGQGTRLTVV.

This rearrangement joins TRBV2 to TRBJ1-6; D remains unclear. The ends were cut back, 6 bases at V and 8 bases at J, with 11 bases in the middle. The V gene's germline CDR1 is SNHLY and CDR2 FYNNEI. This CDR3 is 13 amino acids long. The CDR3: CASREEQDSPLHF. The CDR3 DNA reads TGTGCCAGCAGGGAGGAGCAGGATTCACCCCTCCACTTT.

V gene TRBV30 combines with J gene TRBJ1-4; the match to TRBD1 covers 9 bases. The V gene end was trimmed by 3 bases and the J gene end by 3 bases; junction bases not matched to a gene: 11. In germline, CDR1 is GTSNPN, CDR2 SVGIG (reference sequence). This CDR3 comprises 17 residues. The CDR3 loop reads CAWSPGTGSRANEKLFF. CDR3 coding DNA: TGTGCCTGGAGCCCCGGGACAGGGTCCCGAGCTAATGAAAAACTGTTTTTT.

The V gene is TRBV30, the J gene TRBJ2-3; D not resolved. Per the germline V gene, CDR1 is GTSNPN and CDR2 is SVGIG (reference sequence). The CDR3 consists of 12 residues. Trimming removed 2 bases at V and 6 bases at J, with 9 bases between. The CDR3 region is CAWSPPVDTQYF. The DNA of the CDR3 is TGTGCCTGGAGTCCCCCCGTGGATACGCAGTATTTT.

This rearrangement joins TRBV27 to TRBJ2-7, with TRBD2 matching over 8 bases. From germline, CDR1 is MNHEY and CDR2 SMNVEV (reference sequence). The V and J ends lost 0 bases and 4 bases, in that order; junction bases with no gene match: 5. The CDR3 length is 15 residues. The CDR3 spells CASSLSVGGGYEQYF. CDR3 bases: TGTGCCAGCAGTTTATCGGTCGGGGGGGGGTACGAGCAGTACTTC.

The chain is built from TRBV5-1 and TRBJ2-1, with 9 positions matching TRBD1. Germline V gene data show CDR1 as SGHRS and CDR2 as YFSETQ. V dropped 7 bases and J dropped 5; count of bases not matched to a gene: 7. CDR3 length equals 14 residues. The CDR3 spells CASRTGGGNNEQFF. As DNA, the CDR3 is TGCGCCAGCCGCACAGGGGGCGGAAACAATGAGCAGTTCTTC.

CDR3 sequence: CASSLGTDSPLHF. The CDR3 DNA sequence: TGCGCCAGCAGCTTGGGGACAGATTCACCCCTCCACTTT. The chain uses TRBV5-1 and TRBJ1-6; possible D gene TRBD1, 6 bases. The CDR3 has 13 amino acids. With 0 bases removed from V and 8 bases from J, the gap between germline ends came to 6 bases. CDR1 and CDR2 from the germline V gene are SGHRS and YFSETQ.

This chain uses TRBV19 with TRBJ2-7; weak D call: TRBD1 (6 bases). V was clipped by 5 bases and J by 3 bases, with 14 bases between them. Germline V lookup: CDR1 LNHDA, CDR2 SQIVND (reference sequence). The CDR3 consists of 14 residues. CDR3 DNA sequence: TGTGCCAGTAGTGTACACAGGGAGCGCTACGAGCAGTACTTC. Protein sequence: CASSVHRERYEQYF.